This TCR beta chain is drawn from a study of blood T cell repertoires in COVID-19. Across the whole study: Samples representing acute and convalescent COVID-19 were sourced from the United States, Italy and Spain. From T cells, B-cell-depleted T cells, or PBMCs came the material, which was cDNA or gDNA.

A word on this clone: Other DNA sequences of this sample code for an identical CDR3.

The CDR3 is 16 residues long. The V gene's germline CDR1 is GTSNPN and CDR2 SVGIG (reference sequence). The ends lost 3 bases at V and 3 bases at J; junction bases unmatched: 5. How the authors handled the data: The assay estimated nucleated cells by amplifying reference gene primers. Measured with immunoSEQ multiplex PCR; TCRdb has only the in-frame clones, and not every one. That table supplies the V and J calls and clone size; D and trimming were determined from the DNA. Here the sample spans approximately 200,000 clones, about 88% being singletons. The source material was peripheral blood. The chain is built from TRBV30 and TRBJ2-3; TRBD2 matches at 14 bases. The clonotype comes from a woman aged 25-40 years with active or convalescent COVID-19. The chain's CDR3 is CAWSTGTSGGTDTQYF. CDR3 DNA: TGTGCCTGGAGCACCGGGACTAGCGGGGGAACAGATACGCAGTATTTT.